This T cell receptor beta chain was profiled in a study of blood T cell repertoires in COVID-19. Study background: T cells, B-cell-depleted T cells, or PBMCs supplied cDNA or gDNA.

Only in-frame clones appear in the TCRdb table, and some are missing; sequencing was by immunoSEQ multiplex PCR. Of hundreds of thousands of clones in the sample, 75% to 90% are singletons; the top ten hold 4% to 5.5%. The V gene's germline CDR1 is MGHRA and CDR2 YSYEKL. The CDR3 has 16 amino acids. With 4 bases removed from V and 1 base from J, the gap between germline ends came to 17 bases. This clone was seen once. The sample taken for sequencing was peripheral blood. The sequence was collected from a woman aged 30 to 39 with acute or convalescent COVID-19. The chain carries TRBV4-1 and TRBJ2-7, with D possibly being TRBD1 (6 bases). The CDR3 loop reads CASSRLLRDKSYEQYF. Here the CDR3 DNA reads TGCGCCAGCAGCCGTCTTCTTCGGGACAAATCCTACGAGCAGTACTTC.